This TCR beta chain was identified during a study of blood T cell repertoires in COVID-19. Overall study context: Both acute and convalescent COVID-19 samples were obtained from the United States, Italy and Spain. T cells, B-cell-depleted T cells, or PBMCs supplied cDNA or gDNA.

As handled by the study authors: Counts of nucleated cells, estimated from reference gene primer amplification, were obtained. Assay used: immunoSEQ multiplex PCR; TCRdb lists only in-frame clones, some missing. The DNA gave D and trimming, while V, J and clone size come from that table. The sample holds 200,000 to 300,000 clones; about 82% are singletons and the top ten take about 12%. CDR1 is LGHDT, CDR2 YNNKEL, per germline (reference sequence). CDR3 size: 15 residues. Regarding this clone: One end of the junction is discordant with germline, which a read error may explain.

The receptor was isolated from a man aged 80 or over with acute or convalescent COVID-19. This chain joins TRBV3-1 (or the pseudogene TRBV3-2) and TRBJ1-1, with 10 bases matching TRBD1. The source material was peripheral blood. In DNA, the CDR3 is TGTGCCAGCAGGCAAGACAGGGGGCGGACCACTGAAGCTTTCTTT. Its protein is CASRQDRGRTTEAFF.